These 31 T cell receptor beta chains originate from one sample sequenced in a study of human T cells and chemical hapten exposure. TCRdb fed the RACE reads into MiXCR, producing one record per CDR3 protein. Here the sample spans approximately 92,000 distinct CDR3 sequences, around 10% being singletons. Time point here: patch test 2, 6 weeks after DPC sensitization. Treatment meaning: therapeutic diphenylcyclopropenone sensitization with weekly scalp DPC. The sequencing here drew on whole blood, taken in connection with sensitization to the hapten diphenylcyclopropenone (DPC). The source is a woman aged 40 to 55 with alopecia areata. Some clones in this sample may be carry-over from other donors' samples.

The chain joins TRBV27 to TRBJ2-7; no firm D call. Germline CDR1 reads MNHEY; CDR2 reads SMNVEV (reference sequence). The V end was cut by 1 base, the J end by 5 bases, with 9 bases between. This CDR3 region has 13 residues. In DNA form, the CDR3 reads TGTGCCAGCAGTTTATATTGGGCCAACGAGCAGTACTTC. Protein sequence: CASSLYWANEQYF.

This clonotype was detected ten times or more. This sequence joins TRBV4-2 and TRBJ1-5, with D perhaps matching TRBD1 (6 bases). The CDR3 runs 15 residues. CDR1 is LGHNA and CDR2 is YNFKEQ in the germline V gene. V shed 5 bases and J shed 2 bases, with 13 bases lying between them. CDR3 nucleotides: TGTGCCAGCAGCTCAGGGGAAGGGGGCAATCAGCCCCAGCATTTT. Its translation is CASSSGEGGNQPQHF.

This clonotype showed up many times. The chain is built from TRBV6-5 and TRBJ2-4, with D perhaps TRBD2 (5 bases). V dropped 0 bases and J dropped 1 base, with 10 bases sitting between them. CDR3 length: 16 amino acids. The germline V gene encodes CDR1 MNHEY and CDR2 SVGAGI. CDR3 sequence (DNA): TGTGCCAGCAGTTACTCGTACAGAGGGGCCAAAAACATTCAGTACTTC. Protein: CASSYSYRGAKNIQYF.

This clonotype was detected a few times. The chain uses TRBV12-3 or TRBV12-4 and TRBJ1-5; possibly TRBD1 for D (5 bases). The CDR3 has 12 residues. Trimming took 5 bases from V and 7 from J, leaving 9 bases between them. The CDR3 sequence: CASSVGEQPQHF. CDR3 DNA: TGTGCCAGCAGTGTAGGGGAACAGCCCCAGCATTTT.

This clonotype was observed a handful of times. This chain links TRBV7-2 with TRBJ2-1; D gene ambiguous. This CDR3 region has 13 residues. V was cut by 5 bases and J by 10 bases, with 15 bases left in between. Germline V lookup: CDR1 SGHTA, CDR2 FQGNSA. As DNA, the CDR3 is TGTGCCAGCAGCCGCCCCCCCCGGAGCGAGCAGTTCTTC. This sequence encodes CASSRPPRSEQFF.

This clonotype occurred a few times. The CDR3 loop is CAWTGGSYNSPLHF. CDR3 DNA sequence: TGTGCCTGGACGGGGGGCTCCTATAATTCACCCCTCCACTTT. V and J are TRBV30 and TRBJ1-6, with D perhaps matching TRBD1 (5 bases). Deletions cut 4 bases from V and 0 bases from J, with 7 bases between. CDR1 and CDR2 (germline): GTSNPN, SVGIG (reference sequence). This CDR3 spans 14 amino acids.

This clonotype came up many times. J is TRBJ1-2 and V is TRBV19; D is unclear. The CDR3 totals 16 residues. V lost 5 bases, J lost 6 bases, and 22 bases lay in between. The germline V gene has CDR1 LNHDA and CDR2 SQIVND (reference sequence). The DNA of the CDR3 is TGTGCCAGTAGTCGACAACTATTAAGCCCCTCGGATGGCTACACCTTC. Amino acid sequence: CASSRQLLSPSDGYTF.

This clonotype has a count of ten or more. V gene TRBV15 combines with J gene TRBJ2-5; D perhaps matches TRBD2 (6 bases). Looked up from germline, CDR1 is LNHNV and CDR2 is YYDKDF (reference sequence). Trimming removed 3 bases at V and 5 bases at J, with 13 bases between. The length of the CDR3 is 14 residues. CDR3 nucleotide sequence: TGTGCCACCAGCAGCGGGCGGGGATTTGAGACCCAGTACTTC. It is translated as CATSSGRGFETQYF.

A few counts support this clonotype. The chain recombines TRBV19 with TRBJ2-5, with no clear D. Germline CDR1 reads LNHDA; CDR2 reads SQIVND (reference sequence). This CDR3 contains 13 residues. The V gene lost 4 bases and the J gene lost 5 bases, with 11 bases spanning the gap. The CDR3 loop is CASSTRNAETQYF. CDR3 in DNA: TGTGCCAGTAGTACTAGGAACGCGGAGACCCAGTACTTC.

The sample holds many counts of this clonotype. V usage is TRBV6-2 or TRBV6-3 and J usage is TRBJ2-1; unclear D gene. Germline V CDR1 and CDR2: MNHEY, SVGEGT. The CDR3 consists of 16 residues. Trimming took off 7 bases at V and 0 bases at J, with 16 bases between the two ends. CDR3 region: CASTSRVASSYNEQFF. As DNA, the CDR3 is TGTGCCAGCACCTCCCGGGTAGCCAGCTCCTACAATGAGCAGTTCTTC.

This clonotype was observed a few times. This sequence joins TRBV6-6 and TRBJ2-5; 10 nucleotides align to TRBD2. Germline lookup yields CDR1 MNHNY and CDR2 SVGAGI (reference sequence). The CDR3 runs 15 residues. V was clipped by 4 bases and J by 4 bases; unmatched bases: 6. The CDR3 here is CASSFRLAGAETQYF. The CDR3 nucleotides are TGTGCCAGCAGTTTCCGACTAGCGGGTGCAGAGACCCAGTACTTC.

CDR3 residues: CASTQGRYGYTF. Written as DNA, the CDR3 is TGTGCCAGCACCCAAGGACGGTATGGCTACACCTTC. The rearrangement joins TRBV12-3 or TRBV12-4 to TRBJ1-2; D gene unclear. The CDR3 is 12 amino acids. Trimming stripped 7 bases from V and 5 bases from J, with 11 bases between.

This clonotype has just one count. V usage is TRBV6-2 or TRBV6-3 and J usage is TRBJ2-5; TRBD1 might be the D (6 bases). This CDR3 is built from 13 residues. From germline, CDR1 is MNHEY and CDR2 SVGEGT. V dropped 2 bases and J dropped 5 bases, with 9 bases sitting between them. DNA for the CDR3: TGTGCCAGCAGTTACCAGGGGACGGAGACCCAGTACTTC. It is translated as CASSYQGTETQYF.

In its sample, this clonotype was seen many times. The CDR3 loop reads CASSFLDWAQGLGEQYF. The CDR3 DNA sequence: TGTGCCAGCAGTTTTCTAGACTGGGCACAGGGTTTGGGGGAGCAGTACTTC. V is TRBV28 and J is TRBJ2-7; a possible D gene is TRBD1 (6 bases). V lost 3 bases to trimming and J lost 7 bases, with 25 bases between them. CDR1 and CDR2 (germline): MDHEN, SYDVKM. The CDR3 spans 17 residues.

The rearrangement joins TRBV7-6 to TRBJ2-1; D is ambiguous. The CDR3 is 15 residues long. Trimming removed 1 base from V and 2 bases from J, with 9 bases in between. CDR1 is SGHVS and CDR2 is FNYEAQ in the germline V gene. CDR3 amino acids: CASSLERRTYNEQFF. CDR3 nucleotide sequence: TGTGCCAGCAGCTTAGAACGTCGGACCTACAATGAGCAGTTCTTC.

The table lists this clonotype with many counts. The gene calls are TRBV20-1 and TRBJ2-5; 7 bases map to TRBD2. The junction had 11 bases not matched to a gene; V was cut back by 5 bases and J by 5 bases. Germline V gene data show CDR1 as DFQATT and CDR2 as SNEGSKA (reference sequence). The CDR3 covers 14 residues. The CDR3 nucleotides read TGCAGTGCTCCAGAGGGAGGGCCGTTGGAGACCCAGTACTTC. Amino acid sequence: CSAPEGGPLETQYF.

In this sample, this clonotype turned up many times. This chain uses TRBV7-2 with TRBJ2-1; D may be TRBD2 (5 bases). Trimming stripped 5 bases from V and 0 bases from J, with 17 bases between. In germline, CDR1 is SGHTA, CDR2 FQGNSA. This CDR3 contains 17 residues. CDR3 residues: CASSPHNRGASYNEQFF. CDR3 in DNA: TGTGCCAGCAGCCCTCACAACCGGGGAGCCTCCTACAATGAGCAGTTCTTC.

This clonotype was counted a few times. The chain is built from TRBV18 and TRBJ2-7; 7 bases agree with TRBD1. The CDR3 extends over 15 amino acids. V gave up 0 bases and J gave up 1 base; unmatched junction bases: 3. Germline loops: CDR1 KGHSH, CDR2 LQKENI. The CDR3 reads CASSPPAGGSYEQYF. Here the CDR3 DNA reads TGTGCCAGCTCACCACCGGCAGGGGGTTCCTACGAGCAGTACTTC.

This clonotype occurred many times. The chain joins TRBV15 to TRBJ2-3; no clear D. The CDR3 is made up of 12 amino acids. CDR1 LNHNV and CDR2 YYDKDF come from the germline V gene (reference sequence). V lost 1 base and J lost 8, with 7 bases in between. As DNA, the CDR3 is TGTGCCACCAGCAGAGGGCAGCTTACGCAGTATTTT. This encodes CATSRGQLTQYF. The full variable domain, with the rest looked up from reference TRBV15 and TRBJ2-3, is DAMVIQNPRYQVTQFGKPVTLSCSQTLNHNVMYWYQQKSSQAPKLLFHYYDKDFNNEADTPDNFQSRRPNTSFCFLDIRSPGLGDTAMYLCATSRGQLTQYFGPGTRLTVL.

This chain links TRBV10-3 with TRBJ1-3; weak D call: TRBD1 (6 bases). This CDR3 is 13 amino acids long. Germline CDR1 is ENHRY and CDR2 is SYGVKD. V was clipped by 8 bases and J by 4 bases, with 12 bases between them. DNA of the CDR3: TGTGCCATCCAGGGGTCGTCCGGAAACACCATATATTTT. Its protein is CAIQGSSGNTIYF.

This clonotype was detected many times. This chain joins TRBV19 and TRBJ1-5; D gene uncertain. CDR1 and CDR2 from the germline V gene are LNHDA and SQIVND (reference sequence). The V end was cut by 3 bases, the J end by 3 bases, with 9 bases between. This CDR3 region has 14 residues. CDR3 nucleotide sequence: TGTGCCAGTAGTATCGTAGGACTCAATCAGCCCCAGCATTTT. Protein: CASSIVGLNQPQHF.

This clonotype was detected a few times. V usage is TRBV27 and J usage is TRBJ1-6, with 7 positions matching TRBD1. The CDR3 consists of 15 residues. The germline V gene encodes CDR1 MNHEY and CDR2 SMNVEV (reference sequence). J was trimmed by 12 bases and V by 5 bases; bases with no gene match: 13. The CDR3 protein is CASSPIDRAGKPLHF. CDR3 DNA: TGTGCCAGCAGTCCGATCGACAGGGCCGGAAAACCCCTCCACTTT.

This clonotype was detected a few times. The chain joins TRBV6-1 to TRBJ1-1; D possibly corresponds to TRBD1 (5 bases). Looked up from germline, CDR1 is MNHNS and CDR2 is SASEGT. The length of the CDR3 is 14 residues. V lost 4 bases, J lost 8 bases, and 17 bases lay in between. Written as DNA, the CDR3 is TGTGCCAGCAGTGCGCTCAGGGCTGAAGGCGAAGCTTTCTTT. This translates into CASSALRAEGEAFF.

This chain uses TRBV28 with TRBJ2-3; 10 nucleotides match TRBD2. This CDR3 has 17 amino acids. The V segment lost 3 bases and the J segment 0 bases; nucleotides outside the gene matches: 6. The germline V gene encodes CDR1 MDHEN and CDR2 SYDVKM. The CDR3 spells CASSFVSGRDSTDTQYF. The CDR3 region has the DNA TGTGCCAGCAGTTTCGTCAGCGGGAGGGATAGCACAGATACGCAGTATTTT.

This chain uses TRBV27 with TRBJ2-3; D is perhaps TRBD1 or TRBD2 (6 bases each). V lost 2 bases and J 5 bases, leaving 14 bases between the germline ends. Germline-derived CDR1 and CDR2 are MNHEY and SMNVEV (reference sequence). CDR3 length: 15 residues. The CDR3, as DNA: TGTGCCAGCAGTTTAAGGGGGGCGCCCCGAGATACGCAGTATTTT. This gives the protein CASSLRGAPRDTQYF.

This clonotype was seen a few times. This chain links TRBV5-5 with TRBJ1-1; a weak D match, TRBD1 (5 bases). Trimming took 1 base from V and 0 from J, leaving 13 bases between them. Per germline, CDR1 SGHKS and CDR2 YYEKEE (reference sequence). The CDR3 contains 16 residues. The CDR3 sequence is CASSLLEGPMNTEAFF. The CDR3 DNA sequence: TGTGCCAGCAGCTTGTTAGAGGGGCCTATGAACACTGAAGCTTTCTTT.

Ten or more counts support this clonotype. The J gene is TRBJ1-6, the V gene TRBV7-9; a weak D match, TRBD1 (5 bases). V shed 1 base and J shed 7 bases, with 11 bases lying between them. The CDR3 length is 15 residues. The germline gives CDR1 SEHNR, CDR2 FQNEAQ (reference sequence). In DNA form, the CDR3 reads TGTGCCAGCAGCTTAGGGGACTGGGGGAATTCACCCCTCCACTTT. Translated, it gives CASSLGDWGNSPLHF.

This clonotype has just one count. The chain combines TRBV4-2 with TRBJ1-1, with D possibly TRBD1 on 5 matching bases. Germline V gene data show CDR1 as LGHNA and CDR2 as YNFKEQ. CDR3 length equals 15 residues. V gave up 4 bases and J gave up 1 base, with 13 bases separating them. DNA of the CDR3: TGTGCCAGCAGCCCCCGCGGCAGGGAGAACACTGAAGCTTTCTTT. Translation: CASSPRGRENTEAFF.

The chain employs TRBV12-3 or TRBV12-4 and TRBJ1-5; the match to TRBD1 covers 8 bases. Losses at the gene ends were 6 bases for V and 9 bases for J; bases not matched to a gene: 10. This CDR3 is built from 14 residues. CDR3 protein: CASSVTGGSGPQHF. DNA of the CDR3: TGTGCCAGCAGCGTAACAGGGGGTTCAGGGCCCCAGCATTTT.

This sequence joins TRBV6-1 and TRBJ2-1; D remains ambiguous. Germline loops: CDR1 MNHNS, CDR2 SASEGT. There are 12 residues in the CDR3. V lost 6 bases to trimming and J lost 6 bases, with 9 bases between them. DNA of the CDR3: TGTGCCAGCAGCTCCCGCGTCAATGAGCAGTTCTTC. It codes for CASSSRVNEQFF.

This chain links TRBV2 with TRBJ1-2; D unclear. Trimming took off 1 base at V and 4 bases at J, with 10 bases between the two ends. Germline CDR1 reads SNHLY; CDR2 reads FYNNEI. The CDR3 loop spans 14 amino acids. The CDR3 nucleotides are TGTGCCAGCAGTGAAGTTCCGTTCACCTATGGCTACACCTTC. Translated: CASSEVPFTYGYTF. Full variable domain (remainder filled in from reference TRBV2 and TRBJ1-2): EPEVTQTPSHQVTQMGQEVILRCVPISNHLYFYWYRQILGQKVEFLVSFYNNEISEKSEIFDDQFSVERPDGSNFTLKIRSTKLEDSAMYFCASSEVPFTYGYTFGSGTRLTVV.